Ten or more counts support the clone carrying this T cell receptor (beta chain). As yet, its antigen is unknown. The junction had 20 bases not matched to a gene; V was cut back by 6 bases and J by 9 bases. The germline V gene has CDR1 MNHEY and CDR2 SVGEGT. This CDR3 has 18 residues. TCRdb reprocessed the RT-PCR reads with MiXCR, giving one entry per CDR3 protein. The sample has about 700,000 distinct CDR3 sequences, about a sixth seen once. The data belong to a study of response to subunit inactivated influenza vaccine. Overall study results and limits: Authors suggested that a seasonal influenza vaccination recruits few new T cells each time.

This clonotype was obtained from a man aged 45-65 years who received an inactivated influenza vaccine. The V call is TRBV6-2 or TRBV6-3, the J call TRBJ1-5, with TRBD1 identical over 10 bases. The source was PBMCs from blood, collected 11 to 12 days after vaccination. CDR3 coding DNA: TGTGCCAGCAGACGCCGGGACAGGGGAAGAGAGGAACGGGGGCCCCAGCATTTT. Amino acids: CASRRRDRGREERGPQHF.